In this sample, the clone carrying this T cell receptor beta chain turned up a few times. What it binds is unknown. Documented time point: newly diagnosed GD, antithyroid drugs for less than 3 months. The TCR library was made from RNA extracted from PBMCs. It was an endocrinology department in Xi'an, China, that provided the patients. The record originates from a study of regulatory T cells in long-lasting Graves disease. Findings of the study overall: Few sampled subjects may have lowered accuracy. Study was limited to peripheral blood, excluding thyroid tissue.

With iRepertoire HTBI primers and Arm-PCR of CDR3 regions, TCR beta libraries were built. TCRdb reprocessed the multiplex PCR reads with MiXCR, giving one entry per CDR3 protein. The repertoire has approximately 350,000 distinct CDR3 sequences, 16% of them found once; the top ten carry just under 30%. The CDR3 has 12 residues. Germline lookup yields CDR1 MDHEN and CDR2 SYDVKM. Trimming took 2 bases from V and 5 from J, leaving 6 bases between them. This sample was also put to use in a study of T cells in Graves' hyperthyroidism and ophthalmopathy.

This TCR came from a middle-aged man with Graves disease. The V and J genes are TRBV28 and TRBJ1-2; D gene ambiguous. The material was peripheral blood mononuclear cells (PBMCs), obtained at new diagnosis, from a patient treated with antithyroid drugs. The CDR3 is CASSLRKYGYTF. The CDR3 nucleotides read TGTGCCAGCAGTTTAAGGAAATATGGCTACACCTTC.